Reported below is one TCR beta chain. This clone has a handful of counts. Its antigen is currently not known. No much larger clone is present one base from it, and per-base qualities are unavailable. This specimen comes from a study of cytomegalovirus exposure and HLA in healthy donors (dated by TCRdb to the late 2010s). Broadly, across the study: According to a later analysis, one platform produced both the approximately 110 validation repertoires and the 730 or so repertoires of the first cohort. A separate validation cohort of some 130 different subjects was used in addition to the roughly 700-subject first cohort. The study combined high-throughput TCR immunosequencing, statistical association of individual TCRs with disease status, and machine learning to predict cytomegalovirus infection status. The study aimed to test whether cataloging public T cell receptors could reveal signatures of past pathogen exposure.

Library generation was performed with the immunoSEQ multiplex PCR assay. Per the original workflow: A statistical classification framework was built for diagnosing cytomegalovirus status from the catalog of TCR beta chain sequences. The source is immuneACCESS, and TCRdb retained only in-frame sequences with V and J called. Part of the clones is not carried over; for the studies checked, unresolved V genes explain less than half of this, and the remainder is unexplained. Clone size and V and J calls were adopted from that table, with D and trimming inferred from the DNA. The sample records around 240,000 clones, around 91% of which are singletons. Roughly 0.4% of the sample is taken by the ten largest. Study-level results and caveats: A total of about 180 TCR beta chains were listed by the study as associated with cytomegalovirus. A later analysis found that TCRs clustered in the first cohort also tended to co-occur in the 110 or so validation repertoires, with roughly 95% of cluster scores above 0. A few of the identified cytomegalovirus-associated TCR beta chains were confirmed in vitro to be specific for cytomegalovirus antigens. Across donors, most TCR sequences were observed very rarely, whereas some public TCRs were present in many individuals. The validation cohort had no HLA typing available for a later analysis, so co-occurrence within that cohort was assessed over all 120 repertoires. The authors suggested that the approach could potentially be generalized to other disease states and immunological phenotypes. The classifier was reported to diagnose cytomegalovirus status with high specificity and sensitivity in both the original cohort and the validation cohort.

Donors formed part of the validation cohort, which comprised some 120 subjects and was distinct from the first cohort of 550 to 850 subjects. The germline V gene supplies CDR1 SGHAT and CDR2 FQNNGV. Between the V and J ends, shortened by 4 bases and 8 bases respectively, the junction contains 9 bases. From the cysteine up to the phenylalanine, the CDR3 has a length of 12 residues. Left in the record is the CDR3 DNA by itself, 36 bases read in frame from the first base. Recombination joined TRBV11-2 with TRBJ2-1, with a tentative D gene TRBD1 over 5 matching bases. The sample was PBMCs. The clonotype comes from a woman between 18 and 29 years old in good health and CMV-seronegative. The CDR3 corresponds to CASSSQGYEQFF. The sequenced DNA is TGTGCCAGCAGCTCCCAGGGATATGAGCAGTTCTTC.